The clone carrying this T cell receptor beta chain has a handful of counts. The CDR3 length is 13 residues. Germline CDR1 and CDR2: GTSNPN and SVGIG (reference sequence). J was trimmed by 1 base and V by 5 bases; bases with no gene match: 3. This sample stems from a study of long-term antiretroviral therapy in people with HIV. Runs used v3.0 of the immunoSEQ assay and were done at survey level. TCRdb's copy holds only in-frame clones and misses some; the assay was immunoSEQ multiplex PCR. Among approximately 18,000 clones listed, 75% to 85% were seen once. This chain uses TRBV30 with TRBJ1-2, with TRBD1 matching over 8 bases. Here the sequenced sample was unsorted PBMCs, taken 0.1 years before starting antiretroviral therapy. This sequence was found in a man between 18 and 35 years old with HIV. The CDR3 coding sequence is TGTGCCTGGGGACAGGGCAATAACTATGGCTACACCTTC. Translation gives CAWGQGNNYGYTF.